The clone carrying this T cell receptor (beta chain) has ten or more counts. Its specificity is not known. The record originates from a study of metastatic and nonmetastatic thyroid tumors. Turning to the study itself: Repertoire comparison spanned blood and tumor or nodule tissue of malignant and benign thyroid patients. Study-wide points: Within blood and tumor, benign nodules reportedly had significantly lower TCR beta diversity than malignant thyroid tumors did.

After removal of 3 bases from V and 10 bases from J, the junction contained 6 bases not matched to a gene. In germline, CDR1 is SGHAT, CDR2 FQNNGV. CDR3 length equals 13 residues. In the authors' workflow: Clinicopathological groups supplied CDR3 differences that were used to build a distant-metastasis classifier for papillary thyroid cancer. TCRdb re-called the PCR reads with MiXCR. What appears here as the V and J calls and clone size reflects TCRdb's work, not the paper's. The top ten clones hold 9.9% of a sample with tens of thousands of clones, 25% to 30% of them seen once. Among the patients, none had received any treatment before thyroid surgery.

Sequencing was carried out using blood. V is TRBV11-2 and J is TRBJ2-3; 8 positions match TRBD2. This receptor was identified in a male donor with papillary thyroid cancer or a benign thyroid nodule (not recorded which). Some clones in this sample may be carry-over from other donors' samples. The CDR3 sequence: CASSLGLVWAQYF. The CDR3 DNA follows: TGTGCCAGCAGCTTGGGACTAGTGTGGGCGCAGTATTTT.